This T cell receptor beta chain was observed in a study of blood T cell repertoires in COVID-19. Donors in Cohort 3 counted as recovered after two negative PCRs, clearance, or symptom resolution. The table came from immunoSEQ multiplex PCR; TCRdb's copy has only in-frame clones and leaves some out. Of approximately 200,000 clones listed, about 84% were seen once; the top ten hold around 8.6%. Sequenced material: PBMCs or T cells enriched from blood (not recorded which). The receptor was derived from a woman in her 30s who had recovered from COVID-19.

In DNA, the CDR3 is TGCAGCGTAGGGAACCGGGACACCGAAAAACTGTTTTTT. It yields the protein CSVGNRDTEKLFF. The chain has TRBV29-1 and TRBJ1-4, with D possibly being TRBD1 (6 bases). CDR3 length: 13 amino acids. Germline V gene sequence: CDR1 SQVTM, CDR2 ANQGSEA. V was clipped by 6 bases and J by 8 bases, with 16 bases between them.